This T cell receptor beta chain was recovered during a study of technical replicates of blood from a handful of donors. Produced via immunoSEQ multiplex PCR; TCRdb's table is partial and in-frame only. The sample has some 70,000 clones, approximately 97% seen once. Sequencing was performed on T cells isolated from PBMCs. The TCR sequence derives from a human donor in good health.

The CDR3 nucleotides read TGTGCCTGGAGTAATCTTCAGGGTCACTCTGGAAACACCATATATTTT. It yields the protein CAWSNLQGHSGNTIYF. The genes are TRBV30 and TRBJ1-3; a weak D match, TRBD1 (5 bases). The CDR3 spans 16 residues. The V end lost 2 bases, the J end lost 0 bases, and 14 bases lay between the germline ends. The germline V gene has CDR1 GTSNPN and CDR2 SVGIG (reference sequence).